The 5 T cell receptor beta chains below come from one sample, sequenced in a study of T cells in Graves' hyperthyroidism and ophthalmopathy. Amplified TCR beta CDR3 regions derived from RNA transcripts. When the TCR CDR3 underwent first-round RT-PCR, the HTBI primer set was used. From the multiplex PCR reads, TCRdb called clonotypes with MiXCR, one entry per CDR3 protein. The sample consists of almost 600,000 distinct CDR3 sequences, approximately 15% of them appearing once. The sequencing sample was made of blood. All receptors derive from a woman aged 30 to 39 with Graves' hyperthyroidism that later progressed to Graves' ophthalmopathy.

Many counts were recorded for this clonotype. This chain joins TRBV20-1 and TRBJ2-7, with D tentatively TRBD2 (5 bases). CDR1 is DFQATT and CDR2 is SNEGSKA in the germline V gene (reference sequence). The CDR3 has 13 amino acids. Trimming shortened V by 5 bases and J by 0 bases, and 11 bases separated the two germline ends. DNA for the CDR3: TGCAGTGCTCGGGAACCCTACTCCTACGAGCAGTACTTC. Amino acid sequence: CSAREPYSYEQYF.

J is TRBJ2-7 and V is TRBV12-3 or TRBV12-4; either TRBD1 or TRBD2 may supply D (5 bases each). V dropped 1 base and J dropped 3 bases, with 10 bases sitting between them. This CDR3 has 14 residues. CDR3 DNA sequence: TGTGCCAGCAGTTTAGAGGGACGGATCTACGAGCAGTACTTC. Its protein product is CASSLEGRIYEQYF.

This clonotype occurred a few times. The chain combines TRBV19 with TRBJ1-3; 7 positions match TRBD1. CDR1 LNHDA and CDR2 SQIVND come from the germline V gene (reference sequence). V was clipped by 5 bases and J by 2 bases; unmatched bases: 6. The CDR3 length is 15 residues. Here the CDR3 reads CASSLPTGAGNTIYF. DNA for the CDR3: TGTGCCAGTAGTCTACCTACAGGGGCTGGAAACACCATATATTTT.

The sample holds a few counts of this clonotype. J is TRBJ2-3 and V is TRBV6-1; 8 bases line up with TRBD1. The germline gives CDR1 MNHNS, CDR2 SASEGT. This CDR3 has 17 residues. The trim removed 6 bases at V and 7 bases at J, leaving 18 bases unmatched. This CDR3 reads CASSPGTGPIPKNTQYF. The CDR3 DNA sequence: TGTGCCAGCAGCCCCGGGACAGGACCCATCCCGAAAAATACGCAGTATTTT.

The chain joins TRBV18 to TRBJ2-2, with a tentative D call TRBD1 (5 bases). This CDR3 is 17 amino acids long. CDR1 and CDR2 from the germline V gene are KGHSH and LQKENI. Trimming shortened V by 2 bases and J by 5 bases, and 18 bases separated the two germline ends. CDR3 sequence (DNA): TGTGCCAGCTCACCATTCGCAGTAGGCTCAGGGACCGGGGAGCTGTTTTTT. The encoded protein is CASSPFAVGSGTGELFF.